The TCR beta chain described here comes from a study of blood T cell repertoires in COVID-19. The wider study: Donors in the United States, Italy and Spain gave samples during acute or convalescent COVID-19.

The germline gives CDR1 LNHNV, CDR2 YYDKDF (reference sequence). Trimming cost V 6 bases and J 1 base, with 9 bases left between them. CDR3 size: 13 residues. Original processing methods: Reference gene primers were amplified, and this amplification served to estimate nucleated cell counts. Repertoires were generated with immunoSEQ multiplex PCR, while TCRdb's copy carries only in-frame clones and drops some. D and trimming come from the DNA, and the V and J calls and clone size come from that table. The sample contains over 65,000 clones, approximately 90% of which appear only once. The V and J genes are TRBV15 and TRBJ1-1, with a weak D call TRBD1 (5 bases). This sequence was found in a woman of 80 years or more with acute or convalescent COVID-19. The sequencing sample was made of peripheral blood. CDR3 region: CATSTDRNTEAFF. The CDR3 DNA sequence: TGTGCCACCAGTACCGACAGGAACACTGAAGCTTTCTTT.